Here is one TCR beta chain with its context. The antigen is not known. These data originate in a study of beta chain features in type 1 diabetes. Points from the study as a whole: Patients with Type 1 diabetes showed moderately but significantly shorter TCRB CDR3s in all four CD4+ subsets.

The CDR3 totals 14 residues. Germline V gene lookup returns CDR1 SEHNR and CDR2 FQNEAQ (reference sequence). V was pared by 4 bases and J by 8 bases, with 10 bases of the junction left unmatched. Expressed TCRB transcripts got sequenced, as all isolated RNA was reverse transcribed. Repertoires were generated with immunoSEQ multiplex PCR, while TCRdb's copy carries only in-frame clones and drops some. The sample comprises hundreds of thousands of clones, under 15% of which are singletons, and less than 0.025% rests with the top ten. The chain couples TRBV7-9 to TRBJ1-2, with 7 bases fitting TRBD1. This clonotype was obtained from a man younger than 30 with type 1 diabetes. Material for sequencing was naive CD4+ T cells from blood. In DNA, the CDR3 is TGTGCCAGCAGCTCAGGACAGGTCACGAAGGGCTACACCTTC. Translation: CASSSGQVTKGYTF.